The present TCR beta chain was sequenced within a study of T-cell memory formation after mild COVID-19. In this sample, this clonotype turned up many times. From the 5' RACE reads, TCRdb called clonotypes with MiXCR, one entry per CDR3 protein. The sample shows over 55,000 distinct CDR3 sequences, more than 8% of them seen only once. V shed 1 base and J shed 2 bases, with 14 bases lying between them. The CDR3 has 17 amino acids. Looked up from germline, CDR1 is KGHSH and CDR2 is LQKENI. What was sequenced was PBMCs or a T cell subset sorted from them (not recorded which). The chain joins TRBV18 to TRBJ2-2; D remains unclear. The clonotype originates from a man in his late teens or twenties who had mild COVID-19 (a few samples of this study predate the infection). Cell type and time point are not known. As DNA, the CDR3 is TGTGCCAGCTCACCACAACTTACCGGCGGAAACACCGGGGAGCTGTTTTTT. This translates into CASSPQLTGGNTGELFF. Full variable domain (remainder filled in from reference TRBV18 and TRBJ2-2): NAGVMQNPRHLVRRRGQEARLRCSPMKGHSHVYWYRQLPEEGLKFMVYLQKENIIDESGMPKERFSAEFPKEGPSILRIQQVVRGDSAAYFCASSPQLTGGNTGELFFGEGSRLTVL.